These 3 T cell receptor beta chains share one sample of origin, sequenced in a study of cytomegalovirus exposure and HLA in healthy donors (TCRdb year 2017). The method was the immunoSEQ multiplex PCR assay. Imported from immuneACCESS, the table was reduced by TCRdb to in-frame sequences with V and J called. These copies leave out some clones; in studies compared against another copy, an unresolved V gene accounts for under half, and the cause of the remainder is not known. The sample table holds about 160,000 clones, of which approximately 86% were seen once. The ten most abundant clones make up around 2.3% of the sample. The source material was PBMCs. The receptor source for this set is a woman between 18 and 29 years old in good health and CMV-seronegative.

CDR3 DNA sequence: TGTGCCAGCAGTACCACAGGGGGCGGTGGAACAGATACGCAGTATTTT. This translates into CASSTTGGGGTDTQYF. V is TRBV6-4 and J is TRBJ2-3; TRBD1 matches at 9 bases. CDR1 is MRHNA, CDR2 SNTAGT, per germline. Unmatched junction bases numbered 9, after V lost 5 bases and J lost 3 bases. This CDR3 contains 16 residues.

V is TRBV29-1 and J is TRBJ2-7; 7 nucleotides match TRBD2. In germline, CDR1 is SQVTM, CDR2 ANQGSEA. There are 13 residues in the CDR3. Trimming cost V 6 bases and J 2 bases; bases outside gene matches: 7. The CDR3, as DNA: TGCAGCGTCCTACGGGGGGATACCTACGAGCAGTACTTC. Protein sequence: CSVLRGDTYEQYF.

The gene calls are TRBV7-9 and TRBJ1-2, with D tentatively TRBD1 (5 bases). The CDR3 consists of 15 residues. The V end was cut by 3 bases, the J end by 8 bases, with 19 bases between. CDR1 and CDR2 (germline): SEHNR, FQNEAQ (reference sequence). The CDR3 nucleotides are TGTGCCAGCAGCTTTGAAGGGGTAGCTGTGAACGGCTACACCTTC. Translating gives CASSFEGVAVNGYTF. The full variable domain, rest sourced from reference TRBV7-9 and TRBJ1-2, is DTGVSQNPRHKITKRGQNVTFRCDPISEHNRLYWYRQTLGQGPEFLTYFQNEAQLEKSRLLSDRFSAERPKGSFSTLEIQRTEQGDSAMYLCASSFEGVAVNGYTFGSGTRLTVV.